Listed below are T cell receptor beta chains from one sample, sequenced in a study of cytomegalovirus exposure and HLA in healthy donors. Measured with immunoSEQ multiplex PCR; TCRdb has only the in-frame clones, and not every one. The table shows more than 200,000 clones, with 82% occurring only once. The sample consisted of PBMCs. The receptors stem from a man between 40 and 49 years old in good health and CMV-seropositive. Each CDR3 is given with its conserved first and last residue. D genes are given only for firm matches. Only part of the rows carry a size: once, few, many, or a class if the clone is expanded.

once	TRBJ2-7	TRBV9	NA	CASSVGQTPYEQYF	TGTGCCAGCAGCGTAGGGCAGACACCCTACGAGCAGTACTTC
NA	TRBJ2-7	TRBV7-9	TRBD2	CASSSGTSGRDEQYF	TGTGCCAGCAGCTCCGGGACTAGCGGGAGAGACGAGCAGTACTTC
NA	TRBJ2-2	TRBV5-4	TRBD1	CASSLPGQGNTGELFF	TGTGCCAGCAGCTTGCCCGGACAGGGGAACACCGGGGAGCTGTTTTTT
NA	TRBJ1-2	TRBV5-1	NA	CASSPPFGGTGYTF	TGCGCCAGCAGCCCCCCTTTTGGGGGGACCGGCTACACCTTC
NA	TRBJ1-4	TRBV5-1	NA	CASSEGSTNEKLFF	TGCGCCAGCAGTGAGGGATCAACTAATGAAAAACTGTTTTTT
NA	TRBJ1-1	TRBV6-5	TRBD1	CASSYEGAVNTEAFF	TGTGCCAGCAGTTACGAGGGGGCGGTGAACACTGAAGCTTTCTTT
NA	TRBJ2-7	TRBV4-1	NA	CASSQAMALWPPYEQYF	TGCGCCAGCAGCCAAGCCATGGCCTTATGGCCACCTTACGAGCAGTACTTC
NA	TRBJ2-2	TRBV5-1	TRBD2	CASSPGGAAGELFF	TGCGCCAGCAGCCCGGGGGGGGCTGCCGGGGAGCTGTTTTTT
NA	TRBJ1-5	TRBV2	TRBD1	CASRTGTGGNQPQHF	TGTGCCAGCAGGACTGGGACAGGGGGCAACCAGCCCCAGCATTTT
NA	TRBJ2-1	TRBV5-1	NA	CASSLGSSGYYNEQFF	TGCGCCAGCAGCTTGGGAAGTAGCGGTTACTACAATGAGCAGTTCTTC
NA	TRBJ2-2	TRBV2	NA	CASSSGTFNTGELFF	TGTGCCAGCAGTTCCGGGACATTCAACACCGGGGAGCTGTTTTTT
NA	TRBJ2-7	TRBV2	TRBD1	CASSAGQGSSYEQYF	TGTGCCAGCAGTGCAGGACAGGGCAGCTCCTACGAGCAGTACTTC
NA	TRBJ1-3	TRBV4-1	NA	CASSQAAQGSGNTIYF	TGCGCCAGCAGCCAGGCTGCACAGGGCTCTGGAAACACCATATATTTT
NA	TRBJ1-1	TRBV7-9	TRBD1	CASSPRQGAVTEAFF	TGTGCCAGCAGCCCAAGACAGGGGGCTGTCACTGAAGCTTTCTTT
NA	TRBJ2-2	TRBV19	TRBD1	CASSIDNTGTGSGELFF	TGTGCCAGTAGTATAGATAACACCGGGACAGGGTCCGGGGAGCTGTTTTTT
NA	TRBJ1-5	TRBV19	NA	CASRSGGRDQPQHF	TGTGCCAGTAGATCCGGGGGACGGGATCAGCCCCAGCATTTT
NA	TRBJ1-6	TRBV5-6	NA	CASSPYGGRPGNSPLHF	TGTGCCAGCAGCCCGTACGGGGGGCGCCCCGGTAATTCACCCCTCCACTTT
once	TRBJ1-4	TRBV18	NA	CASSPPPRSEKLFF	TGTGCCAGCTCACCCCCCCCGAGGAGTGAAAAACTGTTTTTT
NA	TRBJ2-2	TRBV25-1	TRBD2	CASSEWGGGLNTGELFF	TGTGCCAGCAGTGAATGGGGGGGAGGGCTGAACACCGGGGAGCTGTTTTTT
NA	TRBJ2-5	TRBV5-4	TRBD1	CASSTTGGRETQYF	TGTGCCAGCAGCACTACAGGGGGGAGAGAGACCCAGTACTTC
NA	TRBJ2-3	TRBV7-9	TRBD2	CASILGAGGPDTQYF	TGTGCCAGCATTCTTGGGGCGGGAGGGCCAGATACGCAGTATTTT
NA	TRBJ2-1	TRBV19	TRBD2	CASSPTSGPYNEQFF	TGTGCCAGTAGCCCGACTAGCGGACCTTACAATGAGCAGTTCTTC
NA	TRBJ2-7	TRBV11-1	NA	CASSLGAGSEQYF	TGTGCCAGCAGCTTAGGGGCCGGGAGTGAGCAGTACTTC
NA	TRBJ1-4	TRBV12-5	NA	CASGLTVGSEKLFF	TGTGCTAGTGGCTTAACAGTTGGGTCTGAAAAACTGTTTTTT
NA	TRBJ1-1	TRBV11-3	NA	CASSPGYTEAFF	TGTGCCAGCAGTCCAGGGTACACTGAAGCTTTCTTT
NA	TRBJ1-2	TRBV18	TRBD1	CASSPIGTEVNYGYTF	TGTGCCAGCTCACCAATTGGGACAGAAGTTAACTATGGCTACACCTTC
NA	TRBJ1-2	TRBV12-2	NA	CASRSEGRSFLMGYTF	TGTGCAAGTCGCTCGGAGGGCAGATCCTTTCTTATGGGCTACACCTTC
NA	TRBJ2-2	TRBV2	TRBD2	CASIQAGANTGELFF	TGTGCCAGCATTCAAGCGGGAGCGAACACCGGGGAGCTGTTTTTT
NA	TRBJ2-1	TRBV30	NA	CAWTPGWRKRGGNEQFF	TGTGCCTGGACCCCAGGCTGGCGGAAACGAGGGGGCAATGAGCAGTTCTTC
NA	TRBJ2-1	TRBV11-2	NA	CASSLVSGTPTYNEQFF	TGTGCCAGCAGCTTAGTTTCCGGGACTCCTACCTACAATGAGCAGTTCTTC
few	TRBJ2-3	TRBV19	NA	CASSSPPDTQYF	TGTGCCAGTAGTTCTCCCCCAGATACGCAGTATTTT
NA	TRBJ2-7	TRBV11-2	TRBD2	CASSLLGDSGRSTYF	TGTGCCAGCAGCTTACTCGGGGATAGCGGGAGAAGTACGTACTTC
few	TRBJ1-4	TRBV19	TRBD1	CASSMIQGAATNEKLFF	TGTGCCAGTAGTATGATCCAGGGGGCTGCGACTAATGAAAAACTGTTTTTT
NA	TRBJ1-6	TRBV4-1	TRBD1	CASSQEGQANSPLHF	TGCGCCAGCAGCCAAGAGGGACAGGCTAATTCACCCCTCCACTTT
NA	TRBJ1-1	TRBV30	NA	CAWSGQRGSNTEAFF	TGTGCCTGGAGTGGACAGAGGGGGTCGAACACTGAAGCTTTCTTT
once	TRBJ2-1	TRBV7-6	TRBD2	CASSGLANEQFF	TGTGCCAGCAGCGGACTAGCTAATGAGCAGTTCTTC
NA	TRBJ2-2	TRBV9	TRBD1	CASSASGTANTGELFF	TGTGCCAGCAGCGCCTCCGGGACAGCGAACACCGGGGAGCTGTTTTTT
NA	TRBJ1-1	TRBV27	NA	CASSLWGGGGPEAFF	TGTGCCAGCAGTTTATGGGGGGGAGGGGGTCCTGAAGCTTTCTTT
NA	TRBJ2-1	TRBV29-1	NA	CSVGYYNEQFF	TGCAGCGTTGGTTACTACAATGAGCAGTTCTTC
NA	TRBJ1-2	TRBV9	TRBD1	CASSETGNGYTF	TGTGCCAGCAGCGAGACAGGGAATGGCTACACCTTC
NA	TRBJ2-2	TRBV28	TRBD2	CASSLLAAGAGNTGELFF	TGTGCCAGCAGTTTATTGGCAGCGGGAGCGGGGAACACCGGGGAGCTGTTTTTT
once	TRBJ2-7	TRBV30	NA	CAWSPGLSRSYEQYF	TGTGCCTGGAGTCCGGGACTGTCTCGCTCCTACGAGCAGTACTTC
NA	TRBJ1-2	TRBV29-1	TRBD1	CSVDDRGCGYTF	TGCAGCGTTGACGACAGGGGATGTGGCTACACCTTC
NA	TRBJ1-5	TRBV19	TRBD1	CASSGDRGSWNQPQHF	TGTGCCAGTTCCGGGGACAGGGGAAGTTGGAATCAGCCCCAGCATTTT
few	TRBJ1-5	TRBV28	NA	CASSPTRRTGGALRYSNQPQHF	TGTGCCAGCAGCCCCACAAGAAGGACGGGGGGCGCTTTAAGGTATAGCAATCAGCCCCAGCATTTT
NA	TRBJ1-1	TRBV19	NA	CATRPGNTEAFF	TGTGCCACCAGGCCAGGGAACACTGAAGCTTTCTTT